This T cell receptor (beta chain) was sequenced in a study of cytomegalovirus exposure and HLA in healthy donors. Details on this clone: The antigen is not known.

General study points: Investigators reported 150 to 200 TCR beta chains as tied to cytomegalovirus. HLA-A and HLA-B allele assignments for most subjects were reportedly predicted accurately using TCR beta sequences. Most TCR beta V segments were productive about 87% or about 30% of the time in an earlier analysis.

A multiplex PCR was run with 60 Vbeta primers and 13 Jbeta primers. Measured with immunoSEQ multiplex PCR; TCRdb has only the in-frame clones, and not every one. The profile shows over 80,000 clones, 65% to 75% of them singletons. The sequence derives from a female donor in good health and CMV-seropositive. The source material was PBMCs.

The CDR3 is CASSLYGDNEKLFF. The CDR3 region has the DNA TGCGCCAGCAGCTTGTACGGGGATAATGAAAAACTGTTTTTT. The J gene is TRBJ1-4, the V gene TRBV5-1; D gene uncertain. Trimming stripped 1 base from V and 4 bases from J, with 8 bases between. This CDR3 has 14 amino acids. CDR1 is SGHRS and CDR2 is YFSETQ in the germline V gene. Using reference TRBV5-1 and TRBJ1-4 for the parts outside the CDR3, the full variable domain is KAGVTQTPRYLIKTRGQQVTLSCSPISGHRSVSWYQQTPGQGLQFLFEYFSETQRNKGNFPGRFSGRQFSNSRSEMNVSTLELGDSALYLCASSLYGDNEKLFFGSGTQLSVL.